One and the same sample provided the 14 T cell receptor beta chains below, sequenced in a study of PD-L1 blockade in urothelial cancer. Stated time point: pretreatment peripheral blood. Sequencing used immunoSEQ multiplex PCR; TCRdb keeps in-frame clones, though not all of them. In the table there are 40,000 to 55,000 clones, roughly 84% of which are singletons. The sequencing here drew on PBMCs, taken around atezolizumab (anti-PD-L1) treatment. The receptor set was obtained from a donor over 35 with urothelial cancer.

Only a few counts were recorded for this clone. This chain uses TRBV4-1 with TRBJ2-7, with 8 bases aligning to TRBD2. CDR1 and CDR2 (germline): MGHRA, YSYEKL. Trimming cost V 1 base and J 3 bases; bases outside gene matches: 5. The CDR3 contains 15 residues. CDR3 DNA: TGCGCCAGCAGCCAAGTCGGGAGGGGGGGCTACGAGCAGTACTTC. Protein product: CASSQVGRGGYEQYF.

The chain has TRBV29-1 and TRBJ1-2; 9 nucleotides line up with TRBD1. Germline values: CDR1 SQVTM, CDR2 ANQGSEA. This CDR3 is 12 amino acids long. The V segment lost 7 bases and the J segment 8 bases; nucleotides outside the gene matches: 8. In nucleotides, the CDR3 is TGCAGCGGCATACAGGGGGCAGGGGGCTACACCTTC. As protein: CSGIQGAGGYTF.

The gene calls are TRBV5-4 and TRBJ2-7; maybe TRBD2 (6 bases). CDR1 and CDR2 from the germline V gene are SGHNT and YYREEE (reference sequence). V lost 0 bases and J lost 6, with 10 bases in between. This CDR3 contains 13 residues. CDR3: CASSLVGGLEQYF. The CDR3 DNA is TGTGCCAGCAGCTTGGTGGGGGGTCTCGAGCAGTACTTC.

The chain combines TRBV9 with TRBJ2-1; D unclear. The germline gives CDR1 SGDLS, CDR2 YYNGEE. CDR3 length equals 15 residues. Trimming shortened V by 0 bases and J by 0 bases, and 7 bases separated the two germline ends. CDR3 region: CASSVGVSSYNEQFF. CDR3 in DNA: TGTGCCAGCAGCGTAGGTGTTAGCTCCTACAATGAGCAGTTCTTC.

V and J are TRBV7-6 and TRBJ2-2, with 15 positions matching TRBD2. After removal of 6 bases from V and 5 bases from J, the junction contained 16 bases not matched to a gene. CDR3 length equals 20 residues. CDR1 and CDR2 (germline): SGHVS, FNYEAQ. The CDR3 sequence: CASRPGPTGTSGRRTGELFF. DNA for the CDR3: TGTGCCAGCAGACCCGGCCCCACCGGGACTAGCGGGAGGAGGACCGGGGAGCTGTTTTTT.

The genes are TRBV6-1 and TRBJ2-3; 14 bases are a match to TRBD2. From germline, CDR1 is MNHNS and CDR2 SASEGT. The CDR3 spans 15 residues. Trimming at V came to 4 bases and at J to 4 bases, leaving 1 base not matched to a gene. The CDR3 here is CASSGLAGGPDTQYF. CDR3 bases: TGTGCCAGCAGTGGACTAGCGGGAGGGCCAGATACGCAGTATTTT.

This chain joins TRBV18 and TRBJ1-2; no definite D call. CDR3 size: 11 residues. Trimming took off 6 bases at V and 3 bases at J, with 5 bases between the two ends. Germline CDR1 reads KGHSH; CDR2 reads LQKENI. CDR3 in amino acids: CASSPDYGYTF. The CDR3 region has the DNA TGTGCCAGCTCCCCCGACTATGGCTACACCTTC.

The chain is built from TRBV5-8 and TRBJ1-2; 7 bases are shared with TRBD1. The CDR3 is 14 amino acids. The V segment lost 2 bases and the J segment 7 bases; nucleotides outside the gene matches: 8. CDR1 SGHTS and CDR2 YDEGEE come from the germline V gene. Here the CDR3 DNA reads TGTGCCAGCAGCTTCGACGGACAGGTCGTTGGCTACACCTTC. Its protein product is CASSFDGQVVGYTF.

The chain links TRBV5-5 to TRBJ1-5; D not certain. The CDR3 runs to 15 residues. Germline loops: CDR1 SGHKS, CDR2 YYEKEE (reference sequence). V gave up 0 bases and J gave up 4 bases, with 11 bases separating them. The CDR3 loop reads CASSLGGTGNQPQHF. The CDR3, as DNA: TGTGCCAGCAGCTTGGGCGGAACTGGGAATCAGCCCCAGCATTTT.

The chain uses TRBV28 and TRBJ1-2, with D hard to call. V was shortened by 2 bases and J by 8 bases, with 18 bases between the two germline ends. The CDR3 is 15 amino acids. The V gene's germline CDR1 is MDHEN and CDR2 SYDVKM. CDR3 loop: CASSLPLPTGRGYTF. The CDR3 bases are TGTGCCAGCAGTTTACCCTTACCCACTGGGAGAGGCTACACCTTC.

By frequency in the sample, this clone is large. The chain recombines TRBV28 with TRBJ2-7; 13 nucleotides align to TRBD2. The length of the CDR3 is 14 residues. Germline trimming cut 3 bases from V and 6 bases from J; bases unmatched to any gene: 2. CDR1 and CDR2 (germline): MDHEN, SYDVKM. CDR3 amino acids: CASSFGLAGAEQYF. For the CDR3, the DNA is TGTGCCAGCAGTTTCGGACTAGCGGGAGCCGAGCAGTACTTC. The variable domain in full, with the rest retrieved from reference TRBV28 and TRBJ2-7, is DVKVTQSSRYLVKRTGEKVFLECVQDMDHENMFWYRQDPGLGLRLIYFSYDVKMKEKGDIPEGYSVSREKKERFSLILESASTNQTSMYLCASSFGLAGAEQYFGPGTRLTVT.

The table lists this clone with a few counts. This sequence joins TRBV5-4 and TRBJ2-7; TRBD1 aligns across 8 bases. Germline V gene sequence: CDR1 SGHNT, CDR2 YYREEE (reference sequence). V shed 2 bases and J 1 base; nucleotides not matched to a gene: 11. The CDR3 extends over 17 amino acids. CDR3 DNA: TGTGCCAGCAGCTTCTCTCCGGACAGGGTCGGATCCTACGAGCAGTACTTC. Its translation is CASSFSPDRVGSYEQYF. Based on the CDR3 plus reference TRBV5-4 and TRBJ2-7, the full variable domain is ETGVTQSPTHLIKTRGQQVTLRCSSQSGHNTVSWYQQALGQGPQFIFQYYREEENGRGNFPPRFSGLQFPNYSSELNVNALELDDSALYLCASSFSPDRVGSYEQYFGPGTRLTVT.

The chain combines TRBV7-9 with TRBJ1-1; 10 bases map to TRBD1. Looked up from germline, CDR1 is SEHNR and CDR2 is FQNEAQ (reference sequence). V dropped 1 base and J dropped 6; count of bases not matched to a gene: 5. The CDR3 runs 15 residues. CDR3 protein: CASSLGTGGLAEAFF. In DNA form, the CDR3 reads TGTGCCAGCAGCTTAGGGACAGGGGGACTTGCTGAAGCTTTCTTT.

This chain connects TRBV28 to TRBJ2-4, with D perhaps TRBD2 (7 bases). V gave up 10 bases and J gave up 0 bases, with 13 bases separating them. This CDR3 contains 14 residues. CDR1 is MDHEN and CDR2 is SYDVKM in the germline V gene. CDR3 nucleotide sequence: TGTGCCACGAGGGGGGGAGGAGCCAAAAACATTCAGTACTTC. Encoded protein: CATRGGGAKNIQYF.